This TCR beta chain is drawn from a study of response to subunit inactivated influenza vaccine. General observations from the study: Authors proposed each seasonal influenza vaccination draws in few new T cells.

TCRdb used MiXCR to reprocess the RT-PCR reads, holding one entry per CDR3 protein. In the table there are fewer than 750,000 distinct CDR3 sequences, 14% of which are singletons. Regarding this clonotype: No antigen is known for it.

From germline, CDR1 is SGHAT and CDR2 FQDESV (reference sequence). V dropped 5 bases and J dropped 4 bases, with 15 bases sitting between them. The CDR3 length is 14 residues. The chain combines TRBV11-1 with TRBJ2-7, with D possibly being TRBD1 (5 bases). This sequence originates from a man between 45 and 60 years old who received an inactivated influenza vaccine. This sample comprised PBMCs from blood, obtained 12 days after vaccination. The CDR3 coding sequence is TGTGCCAGCAGCGACAGACCCCTTTCTTACGAGCAGTACTTC. This gives the protein CASSDRPLSYEQYF.